Listed here are 9 T cell receptor beta chains from one sample, sequenced in a study of T cells expressing NK-cell markers. With the 5' RACE reads reprocessed, TCRdb shows one record per CDR3 protein and no DNA. This sample's table reports a few hundred thousand distinct CDR3 sequences. The material sequenced was blood T cells: a sorted CD56 or NKG2C T cell subset, CD4+ or CD8+ T cells, or bulk PBMC T cells (not recorded which). The source of these receptors is a man younger than 30 in good health.

The chain recombines TRBV20-1 with TRBJ2-1; absent DNA, TCRdb's TRBD2 call cannot be checked. From germline, CDR1 is DFQATT and CDR2 SNEGSKA (reference sequence). This CDR3 contains 14 residues. The CDR3 sequence: CSARSSGYYNEQFF.

The chain carries TRBV20-1 and TRBJ1-1. CDR1 is DFQATT, CDR2 SNEGSKA, per germline (reference sequence). The CDR3 runs to 12 residues. This CDR3 reads CSAPTKNTEAFF.

The V gene is TRBV30, the J gene TRBJ1-1; checking the TCRdb D call of TRBD1 is not possible without DNA. Germline V gene lookup returns CDR1 GTSNPN and CDR2 SVGIG (reference sequence). CDR3 length equals 13 residues. The CDR3 region is CARKPGANTEAFF.

CDR3 protein: CSAREDSTLSGNTIYF. The V gene is TRBV20-1, the J gene TRBJ1-3; TCRdb's D gene call, TRBD1, goes unchecked for lack of DNA. This CDR3 contains 16 residues. CDR1 is DFQATT and CDR2 is SNEGSKA in the germline V gene (reference sequence).

The chain employs TRBV2 and TRBJ2-1; as DNA is missing, the TRBD1 call by TCRdb cannot be tested. CDR3 length: 16 residues. CDR1 and CDR2 (germline): SNHLY, FYNNEI. The CDR3 sequence: CASGRGQVVPHNEQFF.

The CDR3 spells CASSQVKGQGGEKLFF. This chain uses TRBV3-1 with TRBJ1-4; the TRBD1 assignment by TCRdb is unverifiable without DNA. Germline V gives CDR1 LGHDT, CDR2 YNNKEL (reference sequence). The CDR3 has 16 residues.

The chain couples TRBV3-1 to TRBJ2-4; the D call from TCRdb, TRBD1, cannot be confirmed without DNA. Per the germline V gene, CDR1 is LGHDT and CDR2 is YNNKEL (reference sequence). This CDR3 is 12 amino acids long. CDR3 loop: CASSQEGRIQYF.

The genes are TRBV29-1 and TRBJ2-7. The CDR3 sequence is 14 residues long. CDR1 is SQVTM and CDR2 is ANQGSEA in the germline V gene. CDR3 in amino acids: CSVEGQASTYEQYF.

This rearrangement joins TRBV29-1 to TRBJ2-3. Looked up from germline, CDR1 is SQVTM and CDR2 is ANQGSEA. This CDR3 has 12 amino acids. CDR3 amino acids: CSVVAVRDTQYF.